This record looks at one T cell receptor beta chain sequence and its context. The entry originates in a study of blood T cell repertoires in COVID-19. About the study: The study drew acute and convalescent COVID-19 samples from the United States, Italy and Spain.

The CDR3 contains 13 residues. Germline CDR1 SGHKS, CDR2 YYEKEE (reference sequence). The germline V and J ends were trimmed by 0 bases and 2 bases, with 5 bases remaining between them. Original data processing: It was from reference gene primer amplification that nucleated cell counts were estimated. Assay used: immunoSEQ multiplex PCR; TCRdb lists only in-frame clones, some missing. That table supplies the V and J calls and clone size; D and trimming were determined from the DNA. The repertoire holds around 150,000 clones, with roughly 83% as singletons. This chain connects TRBV5-5 to TRBJ1-1, with D hard to call. The receptor's source is a woman aged 55 to 70 who had recovered from COVID-19. The sample comprised PBMCs or T cells enriched from blood (not recorded which). In nucleotides, the CDR3 is TGTGCCAGCAGCTTGGGAGTCAACACTGAAGCTTTCTTT. It specifies CASSLGVNTEAFF.